Following are 14 T cell receptor beta chains from one sample sequenced in a study of blood T cell repertoires in COVID-19. Produced via immunoSEQ multiplex PCR; TCRdb's table is partial and in-frame only. The profile shows 85,000 to 100,000 clones, about four fifths of them singletons. The sample comprised peripheral blood. Receptors originate from a woman of 80 years or more with active or convalescent COVID-19.

The chain couples TRBV24-1 to TRBJ2-1; D is uncertain. Trimming removed 6 bases at V and 5 bases at J, with 16 bases between. CDR3 size: 15 residues. Germline CDR1 reads KGHDR; CDR2 reads SFDVKD. In DNA form, the CDR3 reads TGTGCCACCAGTCTGGGCAGTCGACATAACAATGAGCAGTTCTTC. Its protein is CATSLGSRHNNEQFF.

This clone showed up just once. The CDR3 DNA is TGCAGTGCTAGTCGACTAGCGGGAGTCGAGCAGTACTTC. It specifies CSASRLAGVEQYF. V and J are TRBV20-1 and TRBJ2-7; 12 nucleotides line up with TRBD2. In germline, CDR1 is DFQATT, CDR2 SNEGSKA (reference sequence). The V gene end was trimmed by 3 bases and the J gene end by 6 bases; junction bases not matched to a gene: 3. This CDR3 comprises 13 residues.

This clone has a handful of counts. V and J are TRBV2 and TRBJ2-1; 11 positions match TRBD2. V lost 7 bases, J lost 7 bases, and 6 bases stayed unmatched. Germline values: CDR1 SNHLY, CDR2 FYNNEI. The CDR3 is 14 residues long. CDR3 in amino acids: CASTPGLAGNEQFF. The CDR3 coding sequence is TGTGCCAGCACCCCAGGACTAGCGGGTAATGAGCAGTTCTTC. Complete variable domain (other parts from reference TRBV2 and TRBJ2-1): EPEVTQTPSHQVTQMGQEVILRCVPISNHLYFYWYRQILGQKVEFLVSFYNNEISEKSEIFDDQFSVERPDGSNFTLKIRSTKLEDSAMYFCASTPGLAGNEQFFGPGTRLTVL.

V is TRBV2 and J is TRBJ1-2; 7 bases agree with TRBD1. The CDR3 totals 13 residues. The V and J ends lost 6 bases and 5 bases, in that order; junction bases with no gene match: 6. Germline V CDR1 and CDR2: SNHLY, FYNNEI. The CDR3 nucleotides are TGTGCCAGCAGATCGACAGGGACGTATGGCTACACCTTC. It specifies CASRSTGTYGYTF. Full variable domain (outside the CDR3, taken from reference TRBV2 and TRBJ1-2): EPEVTQTPSHQVTQMGQEVILRCVPISNHLYFYWYRQILGQKVEFLVSFYNNEISEKSEIFDDQFSVERPDGSNFTLKIRSTKLEDSAMYFCASRSTGTYGYTFGSGTRLTVV.

V is TRBV7-2 and J is TRBJ1-5; a possible D gene is TRBD1 (5 bases). CDR1 is SGHTA and CDR2 is FQGNSA in the germline V gene. The CDR3 runs 14 residues. V lost 6 bases to trimming and J lost 3 bases, with 12 bases between them. CDR3 in DNA: TGTGCCAGCAGTCTTGACAGCCTCAATCAGCCCCAGCATTTT. The encoded protein is CASSLDSLNQPQHF.

This chain joins TRBV29-1 and TRBJ2-3; tentative D call: TRBD1 (5 bases). From germline, CDR1 is SQVTM and CDR2 ANQGSEA. This CDR3 comprises 13 residues. The V gene lost 5 bases and the J gene lost 4 bases, with 13 bases spanning the gap. Here the CDR3 DNA reads TGCAGCGTTCGGCAGGGTATGGCAGATACGCAGTATTTT. Encoded protein: CSVRQGMADTQYF.

The chain is built from TRBV4-1 and TRBJ2-1, with 10 bases matching TRBD2. This CDR3 is built from 14 residues. CDR1 and CDR2 from the germline V gene are MGHRA and YSYEKL. J lost 5 bases, V lost 2 bases, and 0 bases had no gene match. The CDR3 loop is CASSQLAGDNEQFF. The CDR3 nucleotides are TGCGCCAGCAGCCAACTAGCGGGAGACAATGAGCAGTTCTTC.

The rearrangement uses TRBV7-9 and TRBJ2-1, with TRBD2 identical over 9 bases. Unmatched junction bases numbered 12, after V lost 7 bases and J lost 5 bases. The CDR3 loop spans 16 amino acids. The V gene's germline CDR1 is SEHNR and CDR2 FQNEAQ (reference sequence). Here the CDR3 reads CASIWGRLAENNEQFF. The CDR3, as DNA: TGTGCCAGCATCTGGGGGAGACTAGCGGAGAACAATGAGCAGTTCTTC.

The J gene is TRBJ2-2, the V gene TRBV27, with 9 nucleotides matching TRBD2. Germline trimming cut 2 bases from V and 4 bases from J; bases unmatched to any gene: 5. The CDR3 sequence is 16 residues long. Germline V gives CDR1 MNHEY, CDR2 SMNVEV (reference sequence). The DNA for the CDR3 is TGTGCCAGCAGTTTAGGGGTAGCGGGAGTCACCGGGGAGCTGTTTTTT. Encoded protein: CASSLGVAGVTGELFF.

This CDR3 reads CASSPRQILPNTEAFF. CDR3 sequence (DNA): TGTGCCAGCAGCCCCCGACAGATACTTCCGAACACTGAAGCTTTCTTT. The chain uses TRBV9 and TRBJ1-1; TRBD1 is a possible D gene (5 bases). Trimming took 4 bases from V and 1 from J, leaving 17 bases between them. The CDR3 sequence is 16 residues long. In germline, CDR1 is SGDLS, CDR2 YYNGEE.

This clone was seen only a few times. V and J are TRBV7-7 and TRBJ2-5, with 9 bases fitting TRBD2. Germline assignment: CDR1 SSHAT and CDR2 FNYEAQ (reference sequence). This CDR3 is built from 16 residues. Germline trimming cut 2 bases from V and 5 bases from J; bases unmatched to any gene: 9. CDR3 loop: CASSLQAGGERETQYF. The CDR3 bases are TGTGCCAGCAGCTTACAAGCGGGAGGTGAAAGGGAGACCCAGTACTTC.

CDR3 residues: CATSGGQGLVDEQFF. For the CDR3, the DNA is TGTGCCACCAGTGGGGGGCAGGGGTTAGTTGATGAGCAGTTCTTC. This rearrangement joins TRBV24-1 to TRBJ2-1; D possibly corresponds to TRBD1 (6 bases). V lost 5 bases to trimming and J lost 8 bases, with 18 bases between them. CDR1 and CDR2 from the germline V gene are KGHDR and SFDVKD. The CDR3 has 15 amino acids.

CDR3 bases: TGTGCCAGCAGCTTAGGGACAGGGGCTGGAGATACGCAGTATTTT. This encodes CASSLGTGAGDTQYF. The rearrangement uses TRBV7-6 and TRBJ2-3; 9 positions match TRBD1. CDR1 is SGHVS and CDR2 is FNYEAQ in the germline V gene. The CDR3 covers 15 residues. Germline trimming cut 1 base from V and 5 bases from J; bases unmatched to any gene: 4.

The chain's CDR3 is CARLGYKNRGLSYEQYF. CDR3 DNA sequence: TGTGCCAGGCTAGGGTATAAAAACAGGGGTCTTTCCTACGAGCAGTACTTC. The chain uses TRBV21-1 and TRBJ2-7; the listed D gene, TRBD1, was not tested against the DNA. TRBV21-1 is a pseudogene segment. The CDR3 contains 17 residues.